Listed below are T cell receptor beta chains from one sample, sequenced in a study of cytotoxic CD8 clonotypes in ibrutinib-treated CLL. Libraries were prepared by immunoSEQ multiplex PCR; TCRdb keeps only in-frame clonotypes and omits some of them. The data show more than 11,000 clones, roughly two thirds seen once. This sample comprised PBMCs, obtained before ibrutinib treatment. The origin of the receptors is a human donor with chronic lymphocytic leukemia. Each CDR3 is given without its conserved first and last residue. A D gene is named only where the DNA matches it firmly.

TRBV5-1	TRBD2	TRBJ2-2	ASSLAGSGANTGELF
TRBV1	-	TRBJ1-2	TSSSGGGANYGYT
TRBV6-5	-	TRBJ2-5	ATQRAQETQY
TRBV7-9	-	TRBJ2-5	ASTPGETQY
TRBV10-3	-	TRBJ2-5	AIRGRSDQETQY
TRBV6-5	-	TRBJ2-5	ASRRGDQETQY
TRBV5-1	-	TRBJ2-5	ASSLGAIGETQY
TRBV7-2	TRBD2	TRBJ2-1	ASSLVPTLAASYNEQF
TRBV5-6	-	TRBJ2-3	ASSPWWGPSTDTQY
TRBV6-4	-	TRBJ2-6	ASSEAGTSGANVLT
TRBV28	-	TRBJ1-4	ASSLTPSVGTNEKLF
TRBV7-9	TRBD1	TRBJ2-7	ASSLRQGGTEQY
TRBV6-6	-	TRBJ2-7	ASSYTGGLDEQY
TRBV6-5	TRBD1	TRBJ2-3	ASSYRQGAPDTQY
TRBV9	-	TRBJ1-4	ASSVGRGEVEKLF
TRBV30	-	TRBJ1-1	AWSAGQRNTEAF
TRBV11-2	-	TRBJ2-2	ASSLAGVGLNTGELF
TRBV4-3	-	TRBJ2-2	ASSQALNLGPGELF
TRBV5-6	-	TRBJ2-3	ASSLALGTQY
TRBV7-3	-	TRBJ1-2	ASSARGVGPHGYT
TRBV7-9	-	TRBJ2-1	ASSLAGVGEQF
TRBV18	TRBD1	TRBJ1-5	ASSQGTGDQPQH
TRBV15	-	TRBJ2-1	ATSRDLGSLSYNEQF
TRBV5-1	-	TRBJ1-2	ASSLEGPDYGYT
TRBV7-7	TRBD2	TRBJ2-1	ASSPTSGRHYNEQF
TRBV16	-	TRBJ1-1	ASSHNTEAF
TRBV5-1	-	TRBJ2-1	ASSPARDNEQF
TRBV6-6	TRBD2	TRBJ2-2	ASSPLGLAGGELF
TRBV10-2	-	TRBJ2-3	ASNLRGLTDTQY
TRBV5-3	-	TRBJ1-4	ARSPKEGGSNEKLF
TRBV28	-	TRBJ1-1	ASRRRENTEAF
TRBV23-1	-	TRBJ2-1	ASSPRDEQF
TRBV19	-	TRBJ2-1	ASSPGTTNEQF
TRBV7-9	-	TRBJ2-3	ASSSGLTRGTQY
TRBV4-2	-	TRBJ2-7	ASSQLGDRTYEQY
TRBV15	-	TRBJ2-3	ATSRDWGDTQY
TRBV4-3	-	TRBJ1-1	ASSQDGGLGTEAF
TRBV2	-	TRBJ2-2	ASSGAVGELF
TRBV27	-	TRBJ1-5	ASSPDHTSASQH
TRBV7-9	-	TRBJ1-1	ASSLAAGVGYTEAF
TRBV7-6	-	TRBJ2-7	ASSLESWGAQPGEQY
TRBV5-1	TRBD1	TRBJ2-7	ASSPRDSSYEQY
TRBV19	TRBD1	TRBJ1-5	ASTPQTGLNQPQH
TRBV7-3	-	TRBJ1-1	ASSTGNTEAF
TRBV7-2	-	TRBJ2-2	ASSTPGRGLAGELF
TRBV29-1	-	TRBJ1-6	SARSSYNSPLH